The text below deals with one TCR beta chain. The antigen is unknown. Germline loops: CDR1 PRHDT, CDR2 FYEKMQ (reference sequence). CDR3 length: 16 residues. V was cut by 1 base and J by 1 base, with 13 bases left in between. This related bone marrow graft donor gave peripheral blood on the day of marrow donation. This record belongs to a study of T cells after posttransplantation cyclophosphamide. Produced via immunoSEQ multiplex PCR; TCRdb's table is partial and in-frame only. The sample consists of about 8,000 clones, about 91% of them appearing once. Study-wide results and limits: Recipient CMV seropositivity and CMV reactivation strongly tracked TRB clonality.

The sequence was collected from a woman between 45 and 65 years old in good health and a related stem cell transplant donor. V and J are TRBV13 and TRBJ1-2; D call uncertain. Material: CD4+ T cells sorted from blood. This CDR3 is CASSLERATYNYGYTF. For the CDR3, the DNA is TGTGCCAGCAGCTTAGAGCGGGCAACCTATAACTATGGCTACACCTTC.